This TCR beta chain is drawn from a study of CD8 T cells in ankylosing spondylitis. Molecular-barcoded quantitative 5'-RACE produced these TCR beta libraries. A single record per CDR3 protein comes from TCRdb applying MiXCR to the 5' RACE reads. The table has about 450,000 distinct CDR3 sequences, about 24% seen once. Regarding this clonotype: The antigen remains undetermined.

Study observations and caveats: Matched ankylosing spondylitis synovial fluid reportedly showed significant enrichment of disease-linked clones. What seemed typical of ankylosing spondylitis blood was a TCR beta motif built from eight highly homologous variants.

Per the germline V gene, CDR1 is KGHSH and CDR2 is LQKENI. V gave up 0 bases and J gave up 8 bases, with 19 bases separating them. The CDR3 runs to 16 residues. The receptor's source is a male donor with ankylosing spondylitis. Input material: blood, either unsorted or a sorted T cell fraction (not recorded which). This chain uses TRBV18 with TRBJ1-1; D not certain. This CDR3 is CASSPPGRSEITEAFF. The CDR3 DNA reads TGTGCCAGCTCACCACCGGGTCGCTCGGAAATCACGGAAGCTTTCTTT.